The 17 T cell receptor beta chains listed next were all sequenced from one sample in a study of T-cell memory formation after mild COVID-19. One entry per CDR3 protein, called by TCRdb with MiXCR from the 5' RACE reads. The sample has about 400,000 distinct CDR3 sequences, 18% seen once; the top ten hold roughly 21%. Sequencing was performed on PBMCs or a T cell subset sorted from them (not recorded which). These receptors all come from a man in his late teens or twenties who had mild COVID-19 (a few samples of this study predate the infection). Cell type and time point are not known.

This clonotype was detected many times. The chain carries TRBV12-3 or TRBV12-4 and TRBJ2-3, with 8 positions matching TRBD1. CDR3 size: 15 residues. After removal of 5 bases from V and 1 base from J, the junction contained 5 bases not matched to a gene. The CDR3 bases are TGTGCCAGCAGTAGAACAGGGGGACGCACAGATACGCAGTATTTT. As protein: CASSRTGGRTDTQYF.

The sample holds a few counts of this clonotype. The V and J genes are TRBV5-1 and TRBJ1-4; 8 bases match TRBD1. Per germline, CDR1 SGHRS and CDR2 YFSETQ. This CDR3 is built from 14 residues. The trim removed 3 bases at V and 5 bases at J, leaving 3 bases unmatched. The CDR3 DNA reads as TGCGCCAGCAGCTGGACAGGGTTAAATGAAAAACTGTTTTTT. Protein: CASSWTGLNEKLFF.

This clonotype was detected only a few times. For the CDR3, the DNA is TGTGCCAGCAGCTTACAGTCAGGGGTAAATTCACCCCTCCACTTT. Translation gives CASSLQSGVNSPLHF. The chain couples TRBV7-9 to TRBJ1-6; the D gene is possibly TRBD1 (6 bases). The ends were cut back, 2 bases at V and 7 bases at J, with 12 bases in the middle. CDR3 size: 15 residues. Germline assignment: CDR1 SEHNR and CDR2 FQNEAQ (reference sequence).

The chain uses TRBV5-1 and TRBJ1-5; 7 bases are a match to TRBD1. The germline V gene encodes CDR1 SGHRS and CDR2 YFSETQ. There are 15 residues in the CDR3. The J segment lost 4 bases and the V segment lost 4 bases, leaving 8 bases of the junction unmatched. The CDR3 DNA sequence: TGCGCCAGCAGCCCTGTAGGACAGGAGAATCAGCCCCAGCATTTT. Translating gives CASSPVGQENQPQHF.

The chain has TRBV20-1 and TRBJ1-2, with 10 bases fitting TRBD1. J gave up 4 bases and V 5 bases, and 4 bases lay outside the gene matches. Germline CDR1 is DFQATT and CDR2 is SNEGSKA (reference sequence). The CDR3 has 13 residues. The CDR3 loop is CSASGTGVYGYTF. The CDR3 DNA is TGCAGTGCTTCCGGGACAGGGGTCTATGGCTACACCTTC.

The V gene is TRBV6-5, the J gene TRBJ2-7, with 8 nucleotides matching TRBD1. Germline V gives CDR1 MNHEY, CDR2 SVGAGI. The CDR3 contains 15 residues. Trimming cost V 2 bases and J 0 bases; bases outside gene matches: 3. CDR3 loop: CASSYTTGASYEQYF. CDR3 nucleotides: TGTGCCAGCAGTTACACGACAGGGGCCTCCTACGAGCAGTACTTC.

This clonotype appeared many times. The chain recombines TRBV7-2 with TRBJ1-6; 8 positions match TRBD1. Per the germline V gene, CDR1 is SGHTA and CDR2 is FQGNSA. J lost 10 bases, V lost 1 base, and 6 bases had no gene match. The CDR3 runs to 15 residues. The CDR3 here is CASSLVQGGESPLHF. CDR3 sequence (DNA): TGTGCCAGCAGCTTAGTACAGGGGGGCGAATCACCCCTCCACTTT.

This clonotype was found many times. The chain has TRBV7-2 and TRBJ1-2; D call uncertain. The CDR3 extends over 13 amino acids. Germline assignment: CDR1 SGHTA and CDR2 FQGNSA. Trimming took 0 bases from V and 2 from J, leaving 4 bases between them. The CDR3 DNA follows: TGTGCCAGCAGCTTAGCGGAAAACTATGGCTACACCTTC. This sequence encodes CASSLAENYGYTF.

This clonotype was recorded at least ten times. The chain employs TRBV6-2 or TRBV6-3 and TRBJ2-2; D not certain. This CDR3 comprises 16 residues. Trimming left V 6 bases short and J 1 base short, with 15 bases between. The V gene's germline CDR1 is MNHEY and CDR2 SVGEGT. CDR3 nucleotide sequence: TGTGCCAGCAGCAAACCCAGGTTGAAGAACACCGGGGAGCTGTTTTTT. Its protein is CASSKPRLKNTGELFF.

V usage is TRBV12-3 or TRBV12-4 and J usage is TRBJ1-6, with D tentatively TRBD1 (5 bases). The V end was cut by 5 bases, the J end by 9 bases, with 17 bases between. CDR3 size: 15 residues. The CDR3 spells CASSPVGTGGSPLHF. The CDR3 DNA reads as TGTGCCAGCAGTCCGGTGGGGACCGGAGGTTCACCCCTCCACTTT.

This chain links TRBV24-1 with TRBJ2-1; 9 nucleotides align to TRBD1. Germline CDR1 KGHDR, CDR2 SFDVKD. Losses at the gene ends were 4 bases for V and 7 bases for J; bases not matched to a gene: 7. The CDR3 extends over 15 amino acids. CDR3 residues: CATSDYDRGTNEQFF. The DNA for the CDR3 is TGTGCCACCAGTGACTACGACAGGGGGACGAATGAGCAGTTCTTC.

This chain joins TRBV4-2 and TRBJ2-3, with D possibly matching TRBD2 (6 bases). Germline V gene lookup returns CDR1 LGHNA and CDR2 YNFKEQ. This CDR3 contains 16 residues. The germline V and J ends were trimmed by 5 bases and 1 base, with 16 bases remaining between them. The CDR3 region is CASSTRSGSRTDTQYF. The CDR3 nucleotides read TGTGCCAGCAGCACCCGCTCCGGGAGCCGCACAGATACGCAGTATTTT.

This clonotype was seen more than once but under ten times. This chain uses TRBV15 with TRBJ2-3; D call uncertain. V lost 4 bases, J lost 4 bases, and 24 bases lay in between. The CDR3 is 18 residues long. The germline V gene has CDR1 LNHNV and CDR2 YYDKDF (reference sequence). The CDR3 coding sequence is TGTGCCACCAGCACGACGACATTGAGCCTAGTAGTAGCAGATACGCAGTATTTT. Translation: CATSTTTLSLVVADTQYF. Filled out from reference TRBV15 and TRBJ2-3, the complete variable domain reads DAMVIQNPRYQVTQFGKPVTLSCSQTLNHNVMYWYQQKSSQAPKLLFHYYDKDFNNEADTPDNFQSRRPNTSFCFLDIRSPGLGDTAMYLCATSTTTLSLVVADTQYFGPGTRLTVL.

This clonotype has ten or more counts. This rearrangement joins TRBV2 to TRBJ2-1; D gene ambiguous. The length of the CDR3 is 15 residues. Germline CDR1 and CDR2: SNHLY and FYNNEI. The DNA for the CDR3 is TGTGCTATGATTGCCGGGTCTCTTAACAACAATGAGCAGTTCTTC. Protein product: CAMIAGSLNNNEQFF.

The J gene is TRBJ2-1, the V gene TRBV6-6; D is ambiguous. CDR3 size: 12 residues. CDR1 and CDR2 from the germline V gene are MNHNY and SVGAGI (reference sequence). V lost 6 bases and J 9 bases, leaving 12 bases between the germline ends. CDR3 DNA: TGTGCCAGCAGCCCCTGGCCCGGTGAGCAGTTCTTC. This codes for CASSPWPGEQFF.

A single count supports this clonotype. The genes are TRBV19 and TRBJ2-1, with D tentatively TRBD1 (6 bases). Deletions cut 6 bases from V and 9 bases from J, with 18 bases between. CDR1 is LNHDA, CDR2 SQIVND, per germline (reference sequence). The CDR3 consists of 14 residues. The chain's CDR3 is CASRLGQTVGEQFF. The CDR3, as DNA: TGTGCCAGTAGACTCGGACAGACTGTCGGTGAGCAGTTCTTC.

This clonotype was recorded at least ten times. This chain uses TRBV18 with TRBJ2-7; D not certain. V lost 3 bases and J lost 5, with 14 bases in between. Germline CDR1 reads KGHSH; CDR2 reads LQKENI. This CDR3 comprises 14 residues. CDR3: CASSPQQNHHEQYF. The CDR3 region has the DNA TGTGCCAGCTCACCTCAGCAAAACCACCACGAGCAGTACTTC.